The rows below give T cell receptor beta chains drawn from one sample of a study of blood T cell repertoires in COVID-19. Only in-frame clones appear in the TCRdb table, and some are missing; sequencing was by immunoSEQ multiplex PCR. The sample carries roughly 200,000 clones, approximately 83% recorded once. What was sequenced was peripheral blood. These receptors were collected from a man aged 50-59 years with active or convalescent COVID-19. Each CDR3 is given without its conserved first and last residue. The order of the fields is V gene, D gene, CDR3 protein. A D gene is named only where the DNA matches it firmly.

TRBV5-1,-,ASSFTGDTEAF
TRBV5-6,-,ASSPSRDTRGSKNIQY
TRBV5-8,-,ASSLVGWSANYGYT
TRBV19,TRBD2,ASSIRGGIYNEQF
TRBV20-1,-,SASFAGRETQY
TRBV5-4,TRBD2,ASRLAGGRNNEQF
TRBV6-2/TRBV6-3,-,ASTPRLSYEQY
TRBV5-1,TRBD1,ASSARDRNEKLF
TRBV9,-,ASKTRGADTQY
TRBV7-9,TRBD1,ATTGAANTGELF
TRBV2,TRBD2,ASSVSGGAPHTQY
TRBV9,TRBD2,ASSPRLAGIQY
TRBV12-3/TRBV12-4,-,ASSAMSYEQY
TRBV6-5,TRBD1,ASSYSTGAGELF
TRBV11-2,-,ASSLSPSIYGYT
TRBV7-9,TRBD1,ASSSGQSQETQY
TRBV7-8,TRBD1,ASSSRDRGNYGYT
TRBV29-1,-,SVESAGVGETQY
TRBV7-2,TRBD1,ASSYSGRGNEKLF
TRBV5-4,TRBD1,ASSPNPGQGPSPSKNIQY
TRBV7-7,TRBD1,ASSEGTGREEKLF
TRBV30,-,AWSVVGGRSRNSPLH
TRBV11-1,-,ASRTSIGATGELF
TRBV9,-,ASSVGIGVNTEAF
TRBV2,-,ASSEATLASDTQY
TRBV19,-,ASPSIGGELF
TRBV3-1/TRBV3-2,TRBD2,ASSQPTGGGTDTQY
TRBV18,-,ASSPTGTNTEAF
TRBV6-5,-,ASSLSHRVLTEAF
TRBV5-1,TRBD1,ASSLVTGDGYT
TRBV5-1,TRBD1,ASSGGQGRMNTEAF
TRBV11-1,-,ASRRRRRGGEAF
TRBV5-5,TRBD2,ASSPRLAGGPLDTQY